The rows below give T cell receptor beta chains drawn from one sample of a study of cytomegalovirus exposure and HLA in healthy donors. Libraries were prepared by immunoSEQ multiplex PCR; TCRdb keeps only in-frame clonotypes and omits some of them. The sample includes about 130,000 clones, over 60% seen only once; the top ten take just over 1%. Sequenced sample: PBMCs. The receptors come from a human donor in good health. Each CDR3 is given with its conserved first and last residue. The D gene is left open where the match is weak.

TRBJ1-3,-,TRBV19,CASSISGQPGNTIYF
TRBJ1-1,TRBD1,TRBV4-1,CASSQGQGVIEAFF
TRBJ2-7,TRBD1,TRBV7-9,CASSSGTGISYEQYF
TRBJ2-3,-,TRBV5-1,CASSLAMGSGNTDTQYF
TRBJ1-2,-,TRBV5-1,CASSDIQMDRIGYTF
TRBJ1-4,-,TRBV5-6,CASSRYVTNEKLFF
TRBJ2-7,TRBD2,TRBV28,CASSSTSGGTYEQYF
TRBJ1-5,-,TRBV21-1,CASKEQGQSLVRHQPQHF
TRBJ2-7,-,TRBV5-6,CASSLDPSYEQYF
TRBJ2-3,-,TRBV10-1,CASSGTITDTQYF
TRBJ1-1,-,TRBV5-1,CASSLAGGGTEAFF
TRBJ1-1,-,TRBV19,CASREVGKPEAFF
TRBJ1-2,-,TRBV6-5,CASSEALHGGYTF
TRBJ2-2,-,TRBV7-8,CASSLIGSTGELFF
TRBJ2-5,TRBD1,TRBV9,CASSVGTGLGQETQYF
TRBJ1-1,-,TRBV29-1,CSVVSVYTEAFF
TRBJ1-1,TRBD1,TRBV28,CASITTGTGDTEAFF
TRBJ2-6,-,TRBV4-1,CASSQEVRSGANVLTF
TRBJ1-2,-,TRBV6-5,CASSYSMGPARGYTF
TRBJ1-5,-,TRBV5-8,CASSLGGHPQPQHF
TRBJ1-2,TRBD1,TRBV27,CASGQGYGYTF
TRBJ2-7,TRBD2,TRBV4-1,CASSPSGGYYEQYF
TRBJ2-7,TRBD1,TRBV5-1,CASTAGQGDDEQYF
TRBJ1-2,TRBD1,TRBV5-6,CASSFRDRGFLGGYTF
TRBJ1-1,-,TRBV4-1,CASSYSHSTEAFF
TRBJ1-2,TRBD1,TRBV7-2,CASSYSHRGGGYTF
TRBJ1-5,TRBD1,TRBV7-2,CASRGTGNQPQHF
TRBJ2-3,TRBD1,TRBV6-1,CASSEPGQITDTQYF